The 26 T cell receptor beta chains given below trace back to one sample, sequenced in a study of T cell responses to AZD1222 COVID-19 vaccine. TCRdb keeps only in-frame clones here, not all; method: immunoSEQ multiplex PCR. The table has 150,000 to 200,000 clones, 75% to 90% seen once; the top ten hold less than 3%. The sequenced sample was peripheral blood, obtained on day 0 of MenACWY control vaccination. The receptors come from an adult in good health.

The chain links TRBV5-1 to TRBJ2-4; D is undetermined. Per the germline V gene, CDR1 is SGHRS and CDR2 is YFSETQ. The V and J ends lost 0 bases and 0 bases respectively, with 7 bases between them. The CDR3 runs to 15 residues. The CDR3 sequence is CASSLGVLAKNIQYF. In DNA form, the CDR3 reads TGCGCCAGCAGCTTGGGGGTGCTAGCCAAAAACATTCAGTACTTC.

The V and J genes are TRBV28 and TRBJ1-1, with 7 bases fitting TRBD1. Unmatched junction bases numbered 5, after V lost 5 bases and J lost 5 bases. Per germline, CDR1 MDHEN and CDR2 SYDVKM. CDR3 length: 13 amino acids. The CDR3, as DNA: TGTGCCAGCAGTGTCTCGGGACAGACTGAAGCTTTCTTT. Its protein product is CASSVSGQTEAFF. Using reference TRBV28 and TRBJ1-1 for the parts outside the CDR3, the full variable domain is DVKVTQSSRYLVKRTGEKVFLECVQDMDHENMFWYRQDPGLGLRLIYFSYDVKMKEKGDIPEGYSVSREKKERFSLILESASTNQTSMYLCASSVSGQTEAFFGQGTRLTVV.

The chain employs TRBV7-2 and TRBJ1-3; D remains unclear. With 0 bases removed from V and 0 bases from J, the gap between germline ends came to 9 bases. Germline assignment: CDR1 SGHTA and CDR2 FQGNSA. The CDR3 is made up of 16 amino acids. In DNA form, the CDR3 reads TGTGCCAGCAGCTTAGCGCCGGGCAACTCTGGAAACACCATATATTTT. Translating gives CASSLAPGNSGNTIYF. Variable domain in full (rest from reference TRBV7-2 and TRBJ1-3): GAGVSQSPSNKVTEKGKDVELRCDPISGHTALYWYRQSLGQGLEFLIYFQGNSAPDKSGLPSDRFSAERTGGSVSTLTIQRTQQEDSAVYLCASSLAPGNSGNTIYFGEGSWLTVV.

The CDR3: CASSLGTYYEQYF. The CDR3 region has the DNA TGTGCCAGCAGCTTGGGCACGTATTACGAGCAGTACTTC. V usage is TRBV5-6 and J usage is TRBJ2-7; D not certain. The CDR3 spans 13 residues. Germline CDR1 SGHDT, CDR2 YYEEEE. Trimming stripped 0 bases from V and 4 bases from J, with 8 bases between.

This chain joins TRBV11-2 and TRBJ2-3, with D unresolved. The CDR3 runs to 16 residues. CDR1 is SGHAT and CDR2 is FQNNGV in the germline V gene. Trimming left V 1 base short and J 4 bases short, with 15 bases between. The CDR3 nucleotides read TGTGCCAGCAGCTTAGCTCCAACTACTCGCGCAGATACGCAGTATTTT. Its translation: CASSLAPTTRADTQYF. Drawing the rest from reference TRBV11-2 and TRBJ2-3, the complete variable domain is EAGVAQSPRYKIIEKRQSVAFWCNPISGHATLYWYQQILGQGPKLLIQFQNNGVVDDSQLPKDRFSAERLKGVDSTLKIQPAKLEDSAVYLCASSLAPTTRADTQYFGPGTRLTVL.

The chain employs TRBV3-1 (or the pseudogene TRBV3-2) and TRBJ2-5, with 13 positions matching TRBD2. With V trimmed by 4 bases and J by 1 base, 3 bases remained unmatched. From germline, CDR1 is LGHDT and CDR2 YNNKEL (reference sequence). There are 16 residues in the CDR3. CDR3 amino acids: CASSPGTSGVQETQYF. CDR3 in DNA: TGTGCCAGCAGCCCCGGGACTAGCGGGGTCCAAGAGACCCAGTACTTC.

The rearrangement joins TRBV29-1 to TRBJ1-1, with a tentative D call TRBD1 (6 bases). The CDR3 totals 13 residues. V was cut by 7 bases and J by 5 bases, with 17 bases left in between. Germline values: CDR1 SQVTM, CDR2 ANQGSEA. CDR3 in DNA: TGCAGCGCAGATCACAGGGATAGAACTGAAGCTTTCTTT. Its protein is CSADHRDRTEAFF.

V is TRBV5-4 and J is TRBJ2-2; a possible D gene is TRBD2 (5 bases). The CDR3 is made up of 16 amino acids. V dropped 2 bases and J dropped 0 bases, with 11 bases sitting between them. Per the germline V gene, CDR1 is SGHNT and CDR2 is YYREEE (reference sequence). In DNA form, the CDR3 reads TGTGCCAGCAGCTTTCCCGGACTCCCGAACACCGGGGAGCTGTTTTTT. It encodes CASSFPGLPNTGELFF. Full variable domain (missing parts from reference TRBV5-4 and TRBJ2-2): ETGVTQSPTHLIKTRGQQVTLRCSSQSGHNTVSWYQQALGQGPQFIFQYYREEENGRGNFPPRFSGLQFPNYSSELNVNALELDDSALYLCASSFPGLPNTGELFFGEGSRLTVL.

The V and J genes are TRBV7-8 and TRBJ2-7, with D tentatively TRBD1 (6 bases). This CDR3 has 13 residues. The ends were cut back, 1 base at V and 3 bases at J, with 7 bases in the middle. Germline CDR1 SGHVS, CDR2 FQNEAQ. CDR3 in DNA: TGTGCCAGCAGCTTAGACAGGGTCTACGAGCAGTACTTC. It encodes CASSLDRVYEQYF.

This clone was counted a few times. The CDR3 DNA reads TGTGCCAGCTCACCACCCGGAGCTGGGGAGCAGTACTTC. It encodes CASSPPGAGEQYF. This rearrangement joins TRBV18 to TRBJ2-7; D ambiguous. Trimming shortened V by 0 bases and J by 7 bases, and 10 bases separated the two germline ends. Germline assignment: CDR1 KGHSH and CDR2 LQKENI. CDR3 size: 13 residues.

The chain joins TRBV7-8 to TRBJ1-6, with D maybe TRBD1 (6 bases). V shed 9 bases and J shed 10 bases, with 16 bases lying between them. Germline V gene lookup returns CDR1 SGHVS and CDR2 FQNEAQ. This CDR3 is built from 13 residues. CDR3 loop: CASVGGRRSPLHF. The DNA of the CDR3 is TGTGCCAGTGTTGGGGGGCGAAGATCACCCCTCCACTTT.

This clone was seen a handful of times. V usage is TRBV4-2 and J usage is TRBJ2-1; TRBD2 agrees at 8 bases. This CDR3 has 16 residues. Germline V CDR1 and CDR2: LGHNA, YNFKEQ. Losses at the gene ends were 0 bases for V and 3 bases for J; bases not matched to a gene: 4. The CDR3 DNA follows: TGTGCCAGCAGCCAAGATGGAGCGGGGGTCTACAATGAGCAGTTCTTC. This sequence encodes CASSQDGAGVYNEQFF.

The V and J genes are TRBV13 and TRBJ2-5; unclear D gene. Germline CDR1 and CDR2: PRHDT and FYEKMQ (reference sequence). CDR3 length: 14 residues. Trimming removed 5 bases at V and 1 base at J, with 11 bases between. The CDR3 bases are TGTGCCAGCAGCCCTGGACGGCGCCAAGAGACCCAGTACTTC. This translates into CASSPGRRQETQYF.

Comment on this clone: Other DNA sequences in the same sample also yield this CDR3. This chain uses TRBV3-1 (or the pseudogene TRBV3-2) with TRBJ2-2, with D uncertain. V lost 1 base and J lost 0, with 9 bases in between. CDR3 length: 16 amino acids. Germline CDR1 and CDR2: LGHDT and YNNKEL (reference sequence). The CDR3 DNA reads TGTGCCAGCAGCCAAGGGGTCGCGGCGAACACCGGGGAGCTGTTTTTT. Encoded protein: CASSQGVAANTGELFF.

This clone was found once. This chain uses TRBV28 with TRBJ1-2; D is perhaps TRBD1 (6 bases). V lost 3 bases and J lost 8, with 19 bases in between. Germline CDR1 and CDR2: MDHEN and SYDVKM. The CDR3 covers 15 residues. CDR3 in DNA: TGTGCCAGCAGTTTCCATGTTCAGGGGATATGGGGCTACACCTTC. Translating it yields CASSFHVQGIWGYTF.

This clone was seen just once. The gene calls are TRBV7-6 and TRBJ2-7, with D possibly matching TRBD1 (5 bases). Trimming pared 5 bases from V and 1 base from J, leaving 9 bases between. The CDR3 sequence is 13 residues long. Germline V gene sequence: CDR1 SGHVS, CDR2 FNYEAQ. Here the CDR3 DNA reads TGTGCCAGCAGCCCCGACAGTTCCTACGAGCAGTACTTC. Its translation: CASSPDSSYEQYF.

The V call is TRBV12-5, the J call TRBJ2-2; perhaps TRBD2 as D (6 bases). Germline loops: CDR1 LGHNT, CDR2 FRNRAP. The CDR3 spans 15 residues. The V gene lost 4 bases and the J gene lost 6 bases, with 15 bases spanning the gap. CDR3 sequence (DNA): TGTGCTAGTGGTTCCGGGACTCTCAGAGCCGGGGAGCTGTTTTTT. Its translation is CASGSGTLRAGELFF.

This sequence joins TRBV11-2 and TRBJ2-2, with D uncertain. The germline CDR1 and CDR2 sequences are SGHAT and FQNNGV. The CDR3 spans 14 residues. V was trimmed by 4 bases and J by 3 bases, leaving 9 bases between them. The CDR3 is CASSSSADTGELFF. In nucleotides, the CDR3 is TGTGCCAGCAGCTCTTCGGCGGACACCGGGGAGCTGTTTTTT.

The chain carries TRBV7-9 and TRBJ2-7, with D possibly being TRBD2 (5 bases). CDR3 length equals 15 residues. CDR1 is SEHNR, CDR2 FQNEAQ, per germline (reference sequence). The V and J ends lost 5 bases and 3 bases respectively, with 17 bases between them. The CDR3 sequence is CASSPSPDGNYEQYF. The CDR3 DNA is TGTGCCAGCAGCCCTAGCCCAGACGGTAACTACGAGCAGTACTTC.

This clone was counted once. The chain couples TRBV19 to TRBJ1-2; D unresolved. Trimming pared 10 bases from V and 0 bases from J, leaving 18 bases between. CDR1 is LNHDA, CDR2 SQIVND, per germline (reference sequence). CDR3 size: 15 residues. The CDR3: CATIEEGGTNYGYTF. The CDR3 DNA follows: TGTGCCACCATCGAGGAGGGAGGGACTAACTATGGCTACACCTTC.

In DNA, the CDR3 is TGTGCCAGCAGCCAAGAGCTAGCGGGGGGGCCCACAGATACGCAGTATTTT. Translated: CASSQELAGGPTDTQYF. The rearrangement links TRBV4-2 to TRBJ2-3; 12 bases agree with TRBD2. Looked up from germline, CDR1 is LGHNA and CDR2 is YNFKEQ. With 0 bases clipped from V and 2 bases from J, the junction kept 3 bases outside the gene matches. The CDR3 sequence is 17 residues long.

The rearrangement links TRBV19 to TRBJ2-5; possibly TRBD2 for D (5 bases). The germline V gene has CDR1 LNHDA and CDR2 SQIVND (reference sequence). Trimming pared 3 bases from V and 0 bases from J, leaving 14 bases between. The CDR3 length is 16 residues. The DNA for the CDR3 is TGTGCCAGTAGTATGTCGGCGAGGGCGGACCAAGAGACCCAGTACTTC. It yields the protein CASSMSARADQETQYF.

Worth noting for this clone: A read error may account for a junction end that differs from germline. The chain has TRBV6-2 or TRBV6-3 and TRBJ1-2; 10 bases agree with TRBD1. CDR3 size: 17 residues. Germline V gives CDR1 MNHEY, CDR2 SVGEGT. The CDR3 is CASSYYRRQGANYGYTF. The CDR3 nucleotides are TGTGCCAGCAGCTACTACAGAAGACAGGGGGCAAACTATGGCTACACCTTC.

This chain joins TRBV4-1 and TRBJ1-4; no clear D. V was shortened by 0 bases and J by 1 base, with 6 bases between the two germline ends. The CDR3 runs 15 residues. Germline V lookup: CDR1 MGHRA, CDR2 YSYEKL. The CDR3 bases are TGCGCCAGCAGCCAAGAGGGAGGAACTAATGAAAAACTGTTTTTT. Amino acids: CASSQEGGTNEKLFF.

The chain joins TRBV3-1 (or the pseudogene TRBV3-2) to TRBJ2-3; 7 bases align to TRBD2. This CDR3 is built from 17 residues. V dropped 4 bases and J dropped 2; count of bases not matched to a gene: 12. Germline CDR1 LGHDT, CDR2 YNNKEL (reference sequence). The CDR3 region is CASSPSRSGATTDTQYF. The DNA for the CDR3 is TGTGCCAGCAGCCCGTCTCGCAGCGGGGCTACCACAGATACGCAGTATTTT.

This clone has only a few counts. The chain recombines TRBV9 with TRBJ2-2; D is undetermined. V was trimmed by 0 bases and J by 2 bases, leaving 5 bases between them. The CDR3 totals 14 residues. Per germline, CDR1 SGDLS and CDR2 YYNGEE. CDR3 DNA sequence: TGTGCCAGCAGCGTAGCGGTCAACACCGGGGAGCTGTTTTTT. This encodes CASSVAVNTGELFF.